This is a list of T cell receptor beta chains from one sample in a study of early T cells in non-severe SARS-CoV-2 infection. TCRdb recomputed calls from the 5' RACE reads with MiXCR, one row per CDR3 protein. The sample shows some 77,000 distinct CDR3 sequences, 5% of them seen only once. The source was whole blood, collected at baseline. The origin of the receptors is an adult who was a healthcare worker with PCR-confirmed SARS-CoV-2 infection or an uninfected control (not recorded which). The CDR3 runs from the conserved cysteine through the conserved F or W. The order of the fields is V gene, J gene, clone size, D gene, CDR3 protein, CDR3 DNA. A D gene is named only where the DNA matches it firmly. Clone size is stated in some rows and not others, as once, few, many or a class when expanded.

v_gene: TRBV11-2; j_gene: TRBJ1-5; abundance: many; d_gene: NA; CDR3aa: CASSLAPENQPQHF; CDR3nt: TGTGCCAGCAGCTTAGCGCCTGAGAATCAGCCCCAGCATTTT
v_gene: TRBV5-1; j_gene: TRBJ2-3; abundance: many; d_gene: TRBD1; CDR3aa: CASGTGEFGTDTQYF; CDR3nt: TGCGCCAGCGGAACAGGGGAGTTTGGGACAGATACGCAGTATTTT
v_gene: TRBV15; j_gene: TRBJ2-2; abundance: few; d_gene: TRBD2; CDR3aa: CATSREKGRVTGELFF; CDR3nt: TGTGCCACCAGCAGAGAGAAGGGGAGGGTCACCGGGGAGCTGTTTTTT
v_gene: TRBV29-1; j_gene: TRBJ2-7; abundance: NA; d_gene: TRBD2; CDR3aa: CSVQREVTYEQYF; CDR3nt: TGCAGCGTACAGCGGGAGGTAACCTACGAGCAGTACTTC
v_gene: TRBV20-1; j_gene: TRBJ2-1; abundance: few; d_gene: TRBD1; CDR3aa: CSAALTGGRYNEQFF; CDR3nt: TGCAGTGCTGCCCTGACAGGGGGCCGGTACAATGAGCAGTTCTTC
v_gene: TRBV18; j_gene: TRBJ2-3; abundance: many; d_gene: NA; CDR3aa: CASSPQTGKTDTQYF; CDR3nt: TGTGCCAGCTCACCACAAACAGGGAAGACAGATACGCAGTATTTT
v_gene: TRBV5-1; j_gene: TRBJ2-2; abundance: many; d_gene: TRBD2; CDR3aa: CASRTGLGTGELFF; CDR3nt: TGCGCCAGCCGCACGGGACTAGGGACCGGGGAGCTGTTTTTT
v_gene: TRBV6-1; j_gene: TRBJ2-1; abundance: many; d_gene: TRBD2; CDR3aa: CASTNYRGGGDNEQFF; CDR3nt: TGTGCCAGCACGAACTATCGAGGTGGGGGGGACAATGAGCAGTTCTTC
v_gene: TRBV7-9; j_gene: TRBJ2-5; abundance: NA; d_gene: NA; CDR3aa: CASSVGAVGDQETQYF; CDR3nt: TGTGCCAGCAGTGTAGGGGCCGTGGGTGATCAAGAGACCCAGTACTTC
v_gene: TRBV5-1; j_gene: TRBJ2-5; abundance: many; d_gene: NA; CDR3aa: CASSLPPQETQYF; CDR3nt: TGCGCCAGCAGCTTGCCGCCCCAAGAGACCCAGTACTTC
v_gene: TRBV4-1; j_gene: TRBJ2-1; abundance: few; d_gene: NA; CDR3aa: CASSQVPGRTRGYNEQSF; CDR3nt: TGCGCCAGCAGCCAAGTGCCAGGCAGGACCAGAGGCTACAATGAGCAGTCCTTC
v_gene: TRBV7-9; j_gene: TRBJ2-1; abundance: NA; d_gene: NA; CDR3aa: CASSFGAGLDNEQFF; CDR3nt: TGTGCCAGCAGCTTCGGAGCGGGCTTAGACAATGAGCAGTTCTTC
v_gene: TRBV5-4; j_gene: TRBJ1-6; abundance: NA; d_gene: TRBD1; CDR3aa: CASSFRTGRYSPLHF; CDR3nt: TGTGCCAGCAGCTTTCGGACAGGGAGGTACTCACCCCTCCACTTT
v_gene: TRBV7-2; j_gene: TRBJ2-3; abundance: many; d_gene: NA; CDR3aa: CASSLVSGDDTQYF; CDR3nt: TGTGCCAGCAGCTTAGTTTCCGGGGATGATACGCAGTATTTT
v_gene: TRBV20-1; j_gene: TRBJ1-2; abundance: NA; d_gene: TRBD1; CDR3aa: CSAPTGALSNYGYTF; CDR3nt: TGCAGTGCTCCGACAGGGGCACTGAGTAACTATGGCTACACCTTC
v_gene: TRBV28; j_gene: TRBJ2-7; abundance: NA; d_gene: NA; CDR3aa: CASSPIQITYEQYF; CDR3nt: TGTGCCAGCAGCCCTATACAGATAACCTACGAGCAGTACTTC
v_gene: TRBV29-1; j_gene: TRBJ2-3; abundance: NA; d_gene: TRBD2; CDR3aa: CSVGGGSGYKDTQYF; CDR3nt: TGCAGCGTTGGAGGCGGGAGTGGATATAAAGATACGCAGTATTTT
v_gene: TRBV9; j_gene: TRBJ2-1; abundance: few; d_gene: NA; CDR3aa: CASSVVIATEQFF; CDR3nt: TGTGCCAGCAGCGTAGTGATAGCTACAGAGCAGTTCTTC
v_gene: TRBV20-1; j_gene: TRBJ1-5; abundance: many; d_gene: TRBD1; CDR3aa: CSARPGQTQYSNQPQHF; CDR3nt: TGCAGTGCTAGACCGGGACAGACACAATATAGCAATCAGCCCCAGCATTTT
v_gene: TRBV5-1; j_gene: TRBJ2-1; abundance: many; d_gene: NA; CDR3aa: CASSLGLRGYNEQFF; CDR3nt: TGCGCCAGCAGCTTGGGCCTACGAGGGTACAATGAGCAGTTCTTC
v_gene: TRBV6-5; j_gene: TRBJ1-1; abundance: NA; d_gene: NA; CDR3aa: CASSYGGEAFF; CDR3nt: TGTGCCAGCAGTTACGGCGGTGAAGCTTTCTTT
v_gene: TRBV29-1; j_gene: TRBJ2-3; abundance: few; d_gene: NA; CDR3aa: CTREDTQYF; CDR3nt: TGCACACGCGAAGATACGCAGTATTTT
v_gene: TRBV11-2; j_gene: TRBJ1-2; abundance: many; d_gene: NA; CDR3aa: CASSFRRDALSGYTF; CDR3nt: TGTGCCAGCAGCTTCCGCCGGGACGCCCTCTCTGGCTACACCTTC
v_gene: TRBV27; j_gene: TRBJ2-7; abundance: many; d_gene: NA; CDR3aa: CASSPQPRGNEQYF; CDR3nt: TGTGCCAGCAGTCCCCAACCCCGGGGGAACGAGCAGTACTTC
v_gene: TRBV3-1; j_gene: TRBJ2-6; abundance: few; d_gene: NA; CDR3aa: CASSRGRSSGANVLTF; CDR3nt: TGTGCCAGCAGCCGAGGACGATCCTCTGGGGCCAACGTCCTGACTTTC
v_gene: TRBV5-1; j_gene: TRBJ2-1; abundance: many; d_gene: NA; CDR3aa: CASSLEDVPGNEQFF; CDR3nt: TGCGCCAGCAGCTTGGAGGACGTCCCTGGGAATGAGCAGTTCTTC
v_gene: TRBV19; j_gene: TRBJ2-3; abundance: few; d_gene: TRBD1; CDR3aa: CASTGSGDRYTDTQYF; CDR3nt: TGTGCCAGTACTGGGTCGGGGGACAGGTACACAGATACGCAGTATTTT
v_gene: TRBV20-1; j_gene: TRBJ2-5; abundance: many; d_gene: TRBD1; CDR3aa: CSARGQGYETQYF; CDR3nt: TGCAGTGCTAGAGGACAGGGATACGAGACCCAGTACTTC
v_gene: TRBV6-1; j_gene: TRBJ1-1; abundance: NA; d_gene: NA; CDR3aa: CAIRLSLGAEAFF; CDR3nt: TGTGCCATCAGGCTCTCTTTGGGGGCTGAAGCTTTCTTT
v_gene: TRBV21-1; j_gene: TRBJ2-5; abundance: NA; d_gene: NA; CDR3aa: CAASRGTAETQYF; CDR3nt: TGTGCCGCCTCGCGAGGGACAGCCGAGACCCAGTACTTC
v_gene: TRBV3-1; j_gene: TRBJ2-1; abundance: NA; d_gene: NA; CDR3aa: CASSQHSSSYNEQFF; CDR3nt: TGTGCCAGCAGCCAACACTCTAGCTCCTACAATGAGCAGTTCTTC
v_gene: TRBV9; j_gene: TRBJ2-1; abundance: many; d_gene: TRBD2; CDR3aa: CASSVATSGERTALLQFF; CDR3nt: TGTGCCAGCAGCGTAGCGACTAGCGGTGAGCGAACCGCCTTACTCCAGTTCTTC
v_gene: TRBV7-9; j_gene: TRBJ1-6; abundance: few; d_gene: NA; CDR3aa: CASTHSNSPLHF; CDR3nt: TGTGCCAGCACCCATTCTAATTCACCCCTCCACTTT
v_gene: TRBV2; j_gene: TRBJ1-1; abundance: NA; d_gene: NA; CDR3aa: CASAVRGAGVTEAFF; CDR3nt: TGTGCCAGCGCAGTGCGCGGGGCTGGTGTTACTGAAGCTTTCTTT
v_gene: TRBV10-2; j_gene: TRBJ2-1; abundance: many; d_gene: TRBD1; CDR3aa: CASSQGQGVNNEQFF; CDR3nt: TGCGCCAGCAGTCAGGGACAGGGTGTGAACAATGAGCAGTTCTTC
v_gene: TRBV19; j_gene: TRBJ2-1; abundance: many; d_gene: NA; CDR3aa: CASSILGNEQFF; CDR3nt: TGTGCCAGTAGTATACTCGGGAATGAGCAGTTCTTC
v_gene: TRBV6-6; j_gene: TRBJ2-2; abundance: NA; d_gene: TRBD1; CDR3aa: CASSRSTGSGTGELFF; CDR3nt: TGTGCCAGCAGTCGATCGACAGGGAGTGGCACCGGGGAGCTGTTTTTT
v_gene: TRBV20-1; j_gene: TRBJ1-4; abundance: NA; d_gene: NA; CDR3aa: CSAREGRINEKLFF; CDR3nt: TGCAGTGCTAGAGAAGGACGGATAAATGAAAAACTGTTTTTT
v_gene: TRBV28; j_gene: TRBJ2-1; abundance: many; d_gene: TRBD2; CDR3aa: CASLRGLAGGPRNEQFF; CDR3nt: TGTGCCAGCCTCCGCGGACTAGCGGGAGGCCCTAGGAATGAGCAGTTCTTC